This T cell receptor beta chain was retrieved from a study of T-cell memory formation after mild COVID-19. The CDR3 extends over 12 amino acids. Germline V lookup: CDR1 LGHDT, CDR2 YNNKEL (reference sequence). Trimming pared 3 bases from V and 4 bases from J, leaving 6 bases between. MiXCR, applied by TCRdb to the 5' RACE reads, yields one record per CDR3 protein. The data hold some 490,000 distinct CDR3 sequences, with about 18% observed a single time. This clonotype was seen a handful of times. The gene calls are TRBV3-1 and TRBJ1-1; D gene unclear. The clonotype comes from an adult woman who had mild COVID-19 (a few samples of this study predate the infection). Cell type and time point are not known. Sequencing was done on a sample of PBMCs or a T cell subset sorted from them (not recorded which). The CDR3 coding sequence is TGTGCCAGCAGCCAGATGGGCACTGAAGCTTTCTTT. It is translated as CASSQMGTEAFF.